The 23 T cell receptor beta chains below were found in one sample sequenced in a study of blood T cell repertoires in COVID-19 (dated by TCRdb to 2020 to 2021). The protocol used for the library was the immunoSEQ multiplex PCR assay. Here the immuneACCESS table is served through TCRdb, limited to in-frame sequences with V and J called. Missing clones are a known gap in these copies; in checked studies unresolved V genes cover under half, and the rest lacks a known reason. Across this sample there are 250,000 or so clones, with roughly 80% seen only once. Roughly 3.1% of the sample is in the top ten clones. Input material: PBMCs or T cells enriched from blood (not recorded which). These receptors were collected from a man in his fifties who had recovered from COVID-19.

The rearrangement links TRBV25-1 to TRBJ2-5; 9 bases map to TRBD1. Germline lookup yields CDR1 MGHDK and CDR2 SYGVNS. The V segment lost 8 bases and the J segment 1 base; nucleotides outside the gene matches: 8. The CDR3 spans 15 residues. The CDR3 sequence is CASSLDRGAQETQYF. DNA for the CDR3: TGTGCCAGCTCCCTCGACAGGGGGGCCCAAGAGACCCAGTACTTC.

V usage is TRBV28 and J usage is TRBJ2-7; TRBD2 is a possible D gene (6 bases). V lost 8 bases, J lost 4 bases, and 24 bases lay in between. Per germline, CDR1 MDHEN and CDR2 SYDVKM. The CDR3 spans 16 residues. The CDR3 DNA sequence: TGTGCCAGCCAGGACCCGGCGGGGCGCGTAATTTACGAGCAGTACTTC. Its translation: CASQDPAGRVIYEQYF.

V usage is TRBV7-2 and J usage is TRBJ1-1; D uncertain. Germline CDR1 and CDR2: SGHTA and FQGNSA. Trimming shortened V by 3 bases and J by 1 base, and 9 bases separated the two germline ends. CDR3 size: 14 residues. The CDR3 bases are TGTGCCAGCAGCTTTGGAACAGAGAACACTGAAGCTTTCTTT. Its protein product is CASSFGTENTEAFF.

This clone appeared once. V and J are TRBV7-6 and TRBJ2-1; 10 bases are shared with TRBD2. Germline V gene sequence: CDR1 SGHVS, CDR2 FNYEAQ. CDR3 length: 16 amino acids. Trimming removed 3 bases from V and 4 bases from J; junction bases left unmatched: 6. The CDR3 nucleotides are TGTGCCAGCAGCTTGGAACTAGCGGGATGGTACAATGAGCAGTTCTTC. Amino acids: CASSLELAGWYNEQFF.

This rearrangement joins TRBV12-5 to TRBJ2-1, with D maybe TRBD2 (7 bases). Trimming shortened V by 0 bases and J by 5 bases, and 17 bases separated the two germline ends. The CDR3 extends over 17 amino acids. The germline CDR1 and CDR2 sequences are LGHNT and FRNRAP. The CDR3 bases are TGTGCTAGTGGTTTGGTACCTCTCCGGGGGGCCCACAATGAGCAGTTCTTC. The encoded protein is CASGLVPLRGAHNEQFF. The complete variable domain, with remaining parts taken from reference TRBV12-5 and TRBJ2-1, reads DARVTQTPRHKVTEMGQEVTMRCQPILGHNTVFWYRQTMMQGLELLAYFRNRAPLDDSGMPKDRFSAEMPDATLATLKIQPSEPRDSAVYFCASGLVPLRGAHNEQFFGPGTRLTVL.

The chain couples TRBV2 to TRBJ1-5; 8 positions agree with TRBD1. V lost 5 bases to trimming and J lost 2 bases; unmatched junction nucleotides: 11. CDR3 size: 17 residues. CDR1 is SNHLY, CDR2 FYNNEI, per germline. The DNA for the CDR3 is TGTGCCAGCAGTCCCCGAACAGGGGGGATTGGCAATCAGCCCCAGCATTTT. Protein sequence: CASSPRTGGIGNQPQHF.

This rearrangement joins TRBV7-8 to TRBJ1-1, with D uncertain. V lost 8 bases, J lost 5 bases, and 12 bases lay in between. The germline CDR1 and CDR2 sequences are SGHVS and FQNEAQ. This CDR3 is built from 12 residues. The CDR3 is CASRASGTEAFF. As DNA, the CDR3 is TGTGCCAGCCGAGCCTCGGGGACTGAAGCTTTCTTT. Together with reference TRBV7-8 and TRBJ1-1, the CDR3 gives the full variable domain: GAGVSQSPRYKVAKRGQDVALRCDPISGHVSLFWYQQALGQGPEFLTYFQNEAQLDKSGLPSDRFFAERPEGSVSTLKIQRTQQEDSAVYLCASRASGTEAFFGQGTRLTVV.

This chain joins TRBV11-1 and TRBJ2-7; a weak D match, TRBD2 (5 bases). This CDR3 region has 14 residues. The V end lost 1 base, the J end lost 0 bases, and 7 bases lay between the germline ends. Germline V gene lookup returns CDR1 SGHAT and CDR2 FQDESV (reference sequence). The CDR3 DNA reads as TGTGCCAGCAGCTTAGTTGGGAGCTCCTACGAGCAGTACTTC. It yields the protein CASSLVGSSYEQYF. Full variable domain (outside the CDR3, taken from reference TRBV11-1 and TRBJ2-7): EAEVAQSPRYKITEKSQAVAFWCDPISGHATLYWYRQILGQGPELLVQFQDESVVDDSQLPKDRFSAERLKGVDSTLKIQPAELGDSAMYLCASSLVGSSYEQYFGPGTRLTVT.

The sample holds one count of this clone. The chain is built from TRBV28 and TRBJ2-7; 8 bases are shared with TRBD2. With 6 bases clipped from V and 0 bases from J, the junction kept 10 bases outside the gene matches. Germline assignment: CDR1 MDHEN and CDR2 SYDVKM. The CDR3 covers 16 residues. DNA of the CDR3: TGTGCCAGCAGCGAATCAAGCGGGAGCCCCTCCTACGAGCAGTACTTC. Amino acid sequence: CASSESSGSPSYEQYF.

V gene TRBV19 combines with J gene TRBJ1-4; 9 nucleotides match TRBD1. CDR1 and CDR2 (germline): LNHDA, SQIVND (reference sequence). J lost 5 bases, V lost 4 bases, and 11 bases had no gene match. This CDR3 comprises 17 residues. The CDR3 DNA sequence: TGTGCCAGTAGTAGACCGCGGGACAGGGTATCCAATGAAAAACTGTTTTTT. Translation: CASSRPRDRVSNEKLFF.

This chain links TRBV6-5 with TRBJ1-1; D possibly corresponds to TRBD1 (5 bases). Germline CDR1 and CDR2: MNHEY and SVGAGI. The CDR3 extends over 13 amino acids. The V gene lost 8 bases and the J gene lost 2 bases, with 12 bases spanning the gap. The CDR3 sequence: CASSLRGNTEAFF. The DNA for the CDR3 is TGTGCCAGCTCCCTAAGGGGCAACACTGAAGCTTTCTTT.

The V call is TRBV11-2, the J call TRBJ1-1; D is undetermined. Deletions cut 0 bases from V and 1 base from J, with 9 bases between. The CDR3 is 15 amino acids. Germline V gives CDR1 SGHAT, CDR2 FQNNGV. The CDR3 reads CASSLERAPNTEAFF. CDR3 in DNA: TGTGCCAGCAGCTTAGAGAGGGCGCCGAACACTGAAGCTTTCTTT.

V gene TRBV9 combines with J gene TRBJ2-1; 12 bases match TRBD2. CDR1 is SGDLS and CDR2 is YYNGEE in the germline V gene. The CDR3 extends over 16 amino acids. Trimming removed 0 bases from V and 5 bases from J; junction bases left unmatched: 3. CDR3 amino acids: CASSVDWTSGNNEQFF. The CDR3 DNA is TGTGCCAGCAGCGTAGACTGGACTAGCGGGAACAATGAGCAGTTCTTC.

CDR3 in DNA: TGTGCCAGCAGCCAGAACAGGGTATTGAACACTGAAGCTTTCTTT. The encoded protein is CASSQNRVLNTEAFF. The J gene is TRBJ1-1, the V gene TRBV3-1 (or the pseudogene TRBV3-2); possibly TRBD1 for D (6 bases). With 3 bases removed from V and 0 bases from J, the gap between germline ends came to 11 bases. CDR1 and CDR2 (germline): LGHDT, YNNKEL (reference sequence). CDR3 length: 15 residues.

The chain employs TRBV28 and TRBJ1-6, with D hard to call. Trimming pared 9 bases from V and 9 bases from J, leaving 12 bases between. CDR3 length equals 12 residues. Per germline, CDR1 MDHEN and CDR2 SYDVKM. CDR3 loop: CASRVSPSPLHF. In nucleotides, the CDR3 is TGTGCCAGTCGGGTCTCACCTTCACCCCTCCACTTT.

This clone was detected only a few times. This rearrangement joins TRBV7-9 to TRBJ1-4, with 9 bases fitting TRBD1. The CDR3 contains 14 residues. Per the germline V gene, CDR1 is SEHNR and CDR2 is FQNEAQ (reference sequence). Unmatched junction bases numbered 3, after V lost 3 bases and J lost 7 bases. This CDR3 reads CASSFGTGSEKLFF. CDR3 coding DNA: TGTGCCAGCAGCTTCGGGACAGGGAGTGAAAAACTGTTTTTT.

The chain links TRBV3-1 (or the pseudogene TRBV3-2) to TRBJ2-1; 7 bases are a match to TRBD1. The junction had 6 bases not matched to a gene; V was cut back by 4 bases and J by 3 bases. Looked up from germline, CDR1 is LGHDT and CDR2 is YNNKEL (reference sequence). This CDR3 has 15 residues. The CDR3 DNA follows: TGTGCCAGCAGCCCTACCGGGACAGTCTACAATGAGCAGTTCTTC. This translates into CASSPTGTVYNEQFF.

The J gene is TRBJ1-1, the V gene TRBV14; TRBD1 aligns across 7 bases. J gave up 2 bases and V 4 bases, and 7 bases lay outside the gene matches. The germline CDR1 and CDR2 sequences are SGHDN and FVKESK. The CDR3 has 15 amino acids. CDR3 residues: CASSLRTGANTEAFF. The CDR3, as DNA: TGTGCCAGCAGCCTCCGAACAGGGGCCAACACTGAAGCTTTCTTT.

CDR3: CASSLARRGISTNEKLFF. The CDR3 nucleotides read TGTGCCAGCAGTTTGGCTCGCAGGGGGATTTCGACTAATGAAAAACTGTTTTTT. V is TRBV27 and J is TRBJ1-4; TRBD1 aligns across 7 bases. CDR1 and CDR2 from the germline V gene are MNHEY and SMNVEV (reference sequence). The CDR3 runs 18 residues. V shed 3 bases and J 2 bases; nucleotides not matched to a gene: 12.

J is TRBJ2-1 and V is TRBV27, with D hard to call. The CDR3 sequence is 11 residues long. V was pared by 8 bases and J by 11 bases, with 13 bases between. The germline V gene has CDR1 MNHEY and CDR2 SMNVEV (reference sequence). The CDR3 nucleotides are TGTGCCAGCTCGTACCTCCTACAGCAGTTCTTC. Its translation: CASSYLLQQFF.

The chain couples TRBV21-1 to TRBJ2-3; the table calls TRBD2, which could not be checked here. TRBV21-1 is a known pseudogene. The CDR3 runs 16 residues. The CDR3 loop is CASSSPRAESTDTQYF. In DNA form, the CDR3 reads TGTGCCAGCTCTTCACCGAGGGCCGAGTCCACAGATACGCAGTATTTT.

The gene calls are TRBV6-5 and TRBJ1-4, with 10 bases matching TRBD1. The germline CDR1 and CDR2 sequences are MNHEY and SVGAGI. The CDR3 sequence is 15 residues long. V trimming: 6 bases; J trimming: 10 bases; junction bases outside the gene matches: 11. CDR3 nucleotides: TGTGCCAGCAGCGCCAGACAGGGGGCGCTGGGAAAACTGTTTTTT. Its protein product is CASSARQGALGKLFF.

The chain combines TRBV3-1 (or the pseudogene TRBV3-2) with TRBJ1-2; TRBD1 is a possible D gene (6 bases). In germline, CDR1 is LGHDT, CDR2 YNNKEL (reference sequence). This CDR3 has 15 amino acids. The germline V and J ends were trimmed by 2 bases and 5 bases, with 15 bases remaining between them. CDR3 in DNA: TGTGCCAGCAGCCAACGGGGAGGGGGAAAGTATGGCTACACCTTC. Translation: CASSQRGGGKYGYTF.